This note documents a single TCR beta chain sequence. What it recognizes is unknown. Other DNA sequences within the sample encode an identical CDR3. Sequenced by immunoSEQ multiplex PCR; TCRdb stores in-frame clones only, minus some. The table records roughly 2.5 million clones, about 92% of them present only once. The CDR3 totals 14 residues. Germline CDR1 reads SNHLY; CDR2 reads FYNNEI. The V and J ends lost 5 bases and 4 bases, in that order; junction bases with no gene match: 1. The entry originates in a study of shared clonotypes between healthy human individuals. General study findings and limits: It was the non-shared clonotypes that had lower generation probabilities than clonotypes shared by all four donors.

This sequence was found in a man between 18 and 35 years old in good health. Sequencing input: naive CD4+ T cells sorted from blood. The subset was: CD45RA+ positively selected. The V call is TRBV2, the J call TRBJ2-2; TRBD1 matches 10 bases. CDR3 nucleotide sequence: TGTGCCAGCAGTTGGGACAGGGGCACCGGGGAGCTGTTTTTT. As protein: CASSWDRGTGELFF.